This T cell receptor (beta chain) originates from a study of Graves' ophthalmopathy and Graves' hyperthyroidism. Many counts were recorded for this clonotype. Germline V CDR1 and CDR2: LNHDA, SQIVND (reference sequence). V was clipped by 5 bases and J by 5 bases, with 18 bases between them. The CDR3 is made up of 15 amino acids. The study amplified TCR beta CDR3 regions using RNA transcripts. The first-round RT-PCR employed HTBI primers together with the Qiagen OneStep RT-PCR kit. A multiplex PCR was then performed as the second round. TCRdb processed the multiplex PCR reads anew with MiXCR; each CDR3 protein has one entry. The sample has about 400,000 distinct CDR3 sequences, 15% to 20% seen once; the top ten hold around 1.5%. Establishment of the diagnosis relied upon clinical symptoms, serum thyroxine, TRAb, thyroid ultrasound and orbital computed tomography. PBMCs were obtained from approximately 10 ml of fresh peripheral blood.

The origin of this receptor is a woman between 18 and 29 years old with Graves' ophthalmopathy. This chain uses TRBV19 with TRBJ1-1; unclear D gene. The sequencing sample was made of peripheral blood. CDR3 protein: CASSPSDLGGTEAFF. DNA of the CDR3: TGTGCCAGTAGTCCGTCTGACCTTGGCGGGACTGAAGCTTTCTTT.